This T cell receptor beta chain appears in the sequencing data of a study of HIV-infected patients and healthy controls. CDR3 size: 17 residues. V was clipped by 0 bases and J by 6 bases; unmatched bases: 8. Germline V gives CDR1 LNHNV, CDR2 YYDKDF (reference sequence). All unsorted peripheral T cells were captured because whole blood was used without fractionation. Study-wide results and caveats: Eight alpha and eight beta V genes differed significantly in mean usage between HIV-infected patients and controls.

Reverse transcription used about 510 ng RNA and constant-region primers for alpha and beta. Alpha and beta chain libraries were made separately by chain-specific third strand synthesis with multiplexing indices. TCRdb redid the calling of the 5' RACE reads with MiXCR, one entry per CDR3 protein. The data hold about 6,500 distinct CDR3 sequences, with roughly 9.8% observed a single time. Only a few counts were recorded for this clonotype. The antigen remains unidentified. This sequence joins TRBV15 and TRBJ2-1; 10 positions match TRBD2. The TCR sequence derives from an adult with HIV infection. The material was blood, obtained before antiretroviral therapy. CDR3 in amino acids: CATSRDPDLAGVNEQFF. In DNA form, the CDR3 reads TGTGCCACCAGCAGAGATCCCGATCTAGCGGGGGTCAATGAGCAGTTCTTC.